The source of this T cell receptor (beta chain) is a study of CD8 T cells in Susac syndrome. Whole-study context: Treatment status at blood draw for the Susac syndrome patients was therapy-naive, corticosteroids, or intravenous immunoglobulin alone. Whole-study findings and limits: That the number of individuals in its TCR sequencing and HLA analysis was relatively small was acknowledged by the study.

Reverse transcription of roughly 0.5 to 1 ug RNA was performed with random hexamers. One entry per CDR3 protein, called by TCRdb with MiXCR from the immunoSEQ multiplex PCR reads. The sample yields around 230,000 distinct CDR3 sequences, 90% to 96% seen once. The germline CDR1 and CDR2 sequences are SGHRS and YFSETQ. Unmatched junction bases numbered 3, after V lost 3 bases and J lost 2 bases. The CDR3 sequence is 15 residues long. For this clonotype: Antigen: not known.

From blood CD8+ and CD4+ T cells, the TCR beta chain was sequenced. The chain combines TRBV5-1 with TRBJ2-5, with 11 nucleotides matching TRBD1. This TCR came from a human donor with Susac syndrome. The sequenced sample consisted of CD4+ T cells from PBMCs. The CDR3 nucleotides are TGCGCCAGCAGCTCCGGGGACAGGGGGCAAGAGACCCAGTACTTC. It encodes CASSSGDRGQETQYF.